This T cell receptor (beta chain) was sequenced in a study of identical twins. Study-level points and caveats: It was cross-sectional statistical analysis, not following the same donors, that the conclusions relied on. There was an excess of low generation probability in the out-of-frame alpha sequences that twins shared. The models gave estimates that fell short of the out-of-frame TCR alpha sharing seen in monozygotic twins.

Germline V gene data show CDR1 as GTSNPN and CDR2 as SVGIG (reference sequence). The CDR3 contains 17 residues. Unmatched junction bases numbered 10, after V lost 1 base and J lost 0 bases. TCRdb called the 5' RACE reads again in MiXCR, with one record for every CDR3 protein. Among around 570,000 distinct CDR3 sequences listed, around a tenth were seen once. Remarks on this clonotype: Its cognate antigen is unknown.

The sample also formed part of further work on yellow fever vaccine responses in identical twins.

The clonotype originates from a woman aged 18-29 years in good health. Sample: PBMCs. The chain has TRBV30 and TRBJ2-3; 7 positions agree with TRBD2. The CDR3 DNA follows: TGTGCCTGGAGTGCTTGGGGAAGCGGGGACAGCACAGATACGCAGTATTTT. Translation: CAWSAWGSGDSTDTQYF.